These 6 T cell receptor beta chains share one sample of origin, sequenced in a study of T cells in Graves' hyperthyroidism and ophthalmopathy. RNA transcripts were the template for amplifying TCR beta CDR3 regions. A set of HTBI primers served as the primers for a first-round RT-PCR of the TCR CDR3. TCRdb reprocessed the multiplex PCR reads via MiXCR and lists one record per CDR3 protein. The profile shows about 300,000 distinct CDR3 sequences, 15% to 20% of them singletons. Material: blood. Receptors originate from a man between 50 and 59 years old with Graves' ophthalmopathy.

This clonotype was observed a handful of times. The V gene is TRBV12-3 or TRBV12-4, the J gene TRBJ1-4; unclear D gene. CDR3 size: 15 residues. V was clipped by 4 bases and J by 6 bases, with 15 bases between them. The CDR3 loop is CASSSLSLAHEKLFF. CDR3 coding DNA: TGTGCCAGCAGTTCCCTGTCGCTGGCGCATGAAAAACTGTTTTTT.

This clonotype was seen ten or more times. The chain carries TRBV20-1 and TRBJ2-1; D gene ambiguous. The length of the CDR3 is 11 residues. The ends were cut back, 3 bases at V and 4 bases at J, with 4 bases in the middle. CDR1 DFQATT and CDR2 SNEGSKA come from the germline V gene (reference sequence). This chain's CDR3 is CSASRYNEQFF. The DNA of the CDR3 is TGCAGTGCTAGTAGGTACAATGAGCAGTTCTTC.

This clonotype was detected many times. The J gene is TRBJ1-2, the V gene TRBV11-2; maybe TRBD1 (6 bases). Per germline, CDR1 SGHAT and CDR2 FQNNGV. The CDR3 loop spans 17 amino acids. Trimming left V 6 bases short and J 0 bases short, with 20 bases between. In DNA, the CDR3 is TGTGCCAGCAGAAGGGGAGGAGGGGACATCGCTAACTATGGCTACACCTTC. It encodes CASRRGGGDIANYGYTF. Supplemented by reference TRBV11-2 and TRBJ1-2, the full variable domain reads EAGVAQSPRYKIIEKRQSVAFWCNPISGHATLYWYQQILGQGPKLLIQFQNNGVVDDSQLPKDRFSAERLKGVDSTLKIQPAKLEDSAVYLCASRRGGGDIANYGYTFGSGTRLTVV.

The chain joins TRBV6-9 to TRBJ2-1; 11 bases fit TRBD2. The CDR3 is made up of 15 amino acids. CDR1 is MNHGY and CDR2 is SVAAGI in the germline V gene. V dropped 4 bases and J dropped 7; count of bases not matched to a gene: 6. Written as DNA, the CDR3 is TGTGCCAGCAGTTCACGGGCTAGCGGGAGGAATGAGCAGTTCTTC. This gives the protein CASSSRASGRNEQFF.

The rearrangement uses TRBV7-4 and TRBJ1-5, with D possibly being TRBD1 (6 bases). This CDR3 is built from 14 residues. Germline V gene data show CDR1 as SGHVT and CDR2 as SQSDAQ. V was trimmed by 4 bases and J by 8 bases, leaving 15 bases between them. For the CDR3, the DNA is TGTGCCAGCAGCTCCCGACAGGCGCTAGAGCCCCAGCATTTT. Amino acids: CASSSRQALEPQHF.

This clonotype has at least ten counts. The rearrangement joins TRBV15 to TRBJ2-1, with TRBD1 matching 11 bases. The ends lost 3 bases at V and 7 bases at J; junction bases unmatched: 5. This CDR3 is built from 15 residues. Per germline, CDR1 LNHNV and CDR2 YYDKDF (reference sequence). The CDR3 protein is CATSRAGTGGNEQFF. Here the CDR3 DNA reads TGTGCCACCAGCAGGGCCGGGACAGGGGGGAATGAGCAGTTCTTC.